This TCR beta chain was documented in a study of cytomegalovirus exposure and HLA in healthy donors. It was with 60 Vbeta and 13 Jbeta primers that the PCR ran. The data were produced by immunoSEQ multiplex PCR, yet TCRdb's version contains in-frame clones alone and is incomplete. There are 100,000 to 150,000 clones in the sample, with under 2% held by the top ten. The CDR3 covers 14 residues. Germline values: CDR1 LNHDA, CDR2 SQIVND (reference sequence). V was clipped by 4 bases and J by 3 bases, with 10 bases between them. Input material: PBMCs. V usage is TRBV19 and J usage is TRBJ1-5, with D uncertain. This clonotype originated in a woman aged 40 to 50 in good health and CMV-seropositive. CDR3 region: CASSTQVTNQPQHF. CDR3 sequence (DNA): TGTGCCAGTAGTACCCAGGTCACCAATCAGCCCCAGCATTTT.